The 21 T cell receptor beta chains in this list originate from one sample, sequenced in a study of T cell repertoires in cytomegalovirus infection. TCRdb re-called the reads through MiXCR, storing one row per CDR3 protein. The table records approximately 180,000 distinct CDR3 sequences, roughly a fifth of them present only once. Sequenced input: PBMCs. The receptor source for this set is a human donor in good health (CMV status not recorded). Some clones in this sample may be carry-over from other donors' samples.

This clonotype was seen only a few times. The rearrangement joins TRBV5-1 to TRBJ2-7; TRBD1 aligns across 10 bases. Germline lookup yields CDR1 SGHRS and CDR2 YFSETQ. The CDR3 spans 16 residues. After removal of 4 bases from V and 5 bases from J, the junction contained 12 bases not matched to a gene. CDR3 loop: CASSHSGTGAGNEQYF. For the CDR3, the DNA is TGCGCCAGCAGCCATTCCGGGACAGGGGCTGGAAACGAGCAGTACTTC.

This rearrangement joins TRBV12-3 or TRBV12-4 to TRBJ2-6, with unresolved D. The CDR3 loop spans 16 amino acids. V was shortened by 3 bases and J by 0 bases, with 9 bases between the two germline ends. The DNA of the CDR3 is TGTGCCAGCAGTTTTAGGTTCAGCTCTGGGGCCAACGTCCTGACTTTC. This encodes CASSFRFSSGANVLTF.

This clonotype was found a few times. The rearrangement links TRBV5-6 to TRBJ1-5; maybe TRBD1 (5 bases). Trimming removed 0 bases from V and 6 bases from J, with 13 bases in between. CDR3 length equals 15 residues. Germline V gives CDR1 SGHDT, CDR2 YYEEEE. The CDR3 sequence: CASSLGRGVTQPQHF. The DNA for the CDR3 is TGTGCCAGCAGCTTGGGACGAGGGGTTACTCAGCCCCAGCATTTT. Full variable domain (missing parts from reference TRBV5-6 and TRBJ1-5): DAGVTQSPTHLIKTRGQQVTLRCSPKSGHDTVSWYQQALGQGPQFIFQYYEEEERQRGNFPDRFSGHQFPNYSSELNVNALLLGDSALYLCASSLGRGVTQPQHFGDGTRLSIL.

The genes are TRBV6-6 and TRBJ1-5, with a tentative D call TRBD1 (5 bases). The CDR3 has 13 amino acids. The germline V and J ends were trimmed by 11 bases and 4 bases, with 15 bases remaining between them. CDR1 is MNHNY, CDR2 SVGAGI, per germline (reference sequence). CDR3 sequence reads: CAGRSRENQPQHF. DNA for the CDR3: TGTGCCGGGCGGAGCAGGGAAAATCAGCCCCAGCATTTT.

There are a few counts of this clonotype. The chain joins TRBV28 to TRBJ2-4; a possible D gene is TRBD1 (5 bases). V was pared by 3 bases and J by 6 bases, with 15 bases between. The CDR3 runs 15 residues. Germline assignment: CDR1 MDHEN and CDR2 SYDVKM. CDR3 residues: CASSFPLGLGNIQYF. CDR3 DNA sequence: TGTGCCAGCAGTTTCCCTTTGGGGCTGGGAAACATTCAGTACTTC.

This clonotype showed up just a few times. The chain links TRBV5-1 to TRBJ2-3; D gene uncertain. Germline CDR1 SGHRS, CDR2 YFSETQ. V lost 5 bases and J lost 0, with 10 bases in between. This CDR3 region has 14 residues. The CDR3 spells CASSRDVSTDTQYF. CDR3 DNA sequence: TGCGCCAGCAGTCGCGATGTTAGCACAGATACGCAGTATTTT.

This clonotype was counted between two and nine times. The genes are TRBV12-3 or TRBV12-4 and TRBJ1-3; D is uncertain. The CDR3 totals 13 residues. Trimming cost V 2 bases and J 6 bases, with 8 bases left between them. CDR3 residues: CASSLNVENTIYF. In nucleotides, the CDR3 is TGTGCCAGCAGTTTAAATGTAGAAAACACCATATATTTT.

This chain links TRBV12-5 with TRBJ1-1; the D is unclear. In germline, CDR1 is LGHNT, CDR2 FRNRAP. Trimming left V 1 base short and J 4 bases short, with 10 bases between. The CDR3 runs 14 residues. As DNA, the CDR3 is TGTGCTAGTGGTTTGGGAGGGTTCAGCACTGAAGCTTTCTTT. Encoded protein: CASGLGGFSTEAFF.

CDR3 nucleotides: TGTGCCAGCAGTTTACCCAGGGGGCGCCGGGAGACCCAGTACTTC. It specifies CASSLPRGRRETQYF. The chain links TRBV28 to TRBJ2-5; TRBD1 aligns across 8 bases. Germline trimming cut 2 bases from V and 5 bases from J; bases unmatched to any gene: 7. The CDR3 loop spans 15 amino acids. Germline V lookup: CDR1 MDHEN, CDR2 SYDVKM.

This clonotype has more than one count but fewer than ten. V gene TRBV4-1 combines with J gene TRBJ2-7; the D gene is possibly TRBD2 (6 bases). The V and J ends lost 9 bases and 3 bases respectively, with 15 bases between them. CDR3 length equals 13 residues. In germline, CDR1 is MGHRA, CDR2 YSYEKL. The CDR3 is CASSVQEGYEQYF. CDR3 DNA: TGCGCCAGTTCGGTCCAGGAGGGCTACGAGCAGTACTTC.

This clonotype was detected ten times or more. The rearrangement joins TRBV12-3 or TRBV12-4 to TRBJ2-1; 13 bases agree with TRBD2. The CDR3 is 17 amino acids. V lost 6 bases to trimming and J lost 1 base; unmatched junction nucleotides: 6. Written as DNA, the CDR3 is TGTGCCAGCAGCCGCACTAGCGGGGGGGCTTCCTACAATGAGCAGTTCTTC. This encodes CASSRTSGGASYNEQFF.

This sequence joins TRBV19 and TRBJ2-2; TRBD1 matches at 9 bases. This CDR3 comprises 16 residues. Germline loops: CDR1 LNHDA, CDR2 SQIVND (reference sequence). J was trimmed by 3 bases and V by 2 bases; bases with no gene match: 4. The CDR3 sequence is CASSIKGQGYTGELFF. CDR3 bases: TGTGCCAGTAGTATAAAGGGACAGGGTTACACCGGGGAGCTGTTTTTT. The full variable domain, with the rest looked up from reference TRBV19 and TRBJ2-2, is DGGITQSPKYLFRKEGQNVTLSCEQNLNHDAMYWYRQDPGQGLRLIYYSQIVNDFQKGDIAEGYSVSREKKESFPLTVTSAQKNPTAFYLCASSIKGQGYTGELFFGEGSRLTVL.

Comment on this clonotype: A much bigger clone sits one base away, suggesting this may be a read error. The genes are TRBV7-2 and TRBJ2-5, with D hard to call. The germline V gene has CDR1 SGHTA and CDR2 FQGNSA. The CDR3 length is 13 residues. The ends were cut back, 5 bases at V and 5 bases at J, with 12 bases in the middle. The CDR3, as DNA: TGTGCCAGCAGCCCCTCTCGATGGGAGACCCAGTACTTC. Translated: CASSPSRWETQYF.

The gene calls are TRBV10-3 and TRBJ2-3; no clear D gene. Germline values: CDR1 ENHRY, CDR2 SYGVKD. The CDR3 has 17 amino acids. V was cut by 0 bases and J by 0 bases, with 13 bases left in between. The CDR3: CAISESMAASSTDTQYF. In nucleotides, the CDR3 is TGTGCCATCAGTGAGTCGATGGCAGCGTCTAGCACAGATACGCAGTATTTT.

A few counts support this clonotype. The V call is TRBV28, the J call TRBJ2-1, with 10 bases lining up with TRBD1. V dropped 5 bases and J dropped 8; count of bases not matched to a gene: 9. The germline V gene has CDR1 MDHEN and CDR2 SYDVKM. The CDR3 consists of 15 residues. DNA for the CDR3: TGTGCCAGCAGTCCTACCGGGACAGGGGAAGATGAGCAGTTCTTC. This encodes CASSPTGTGEDEQFF.

This clonotype was seen many times. The rearrangement links TRBV7-8 to TRBJ2-3; 9 positions match TRBD1. Unmatched junction bases numbered 7, after V lost 5 bases and J lost 4 bases. This CDR3 is 15 amino acids long. The germline V gene has CDR1 SGHVS and CDR2 FQNEAQ. CDR3 protein: CASSRDRVYPDTQYF. The CDR3 region has the DNA TGTGCCAGCAGCCGGGACAGGGTATACCCAGATACGCAGTATTTT.

Remarks on this clonotype: This sequence may be a read error, since a much larger clone differs from it by one base. V is TRBV28 and J is TRBJ2-5; D not resolved. Germline CDR1 reads MDHEN; CDR2 reads SYDVKM. V lost 3 bases to trimming and J lost 6 bases, with 11 bases between them. The CDR3 contains 13 residues. The CDR3 coding sequence is TGTGCCAGCAGTTTTGGGGTCTTGCAGACCCAGTACTTC. As protein: CASSFGVLQTQYF.

This clonotype has more than one count but fewer than ten. The chain joins TRBV12-3 or TRBV12-4 to TRBJ1-5, with 12 bases fitting TRBD1. J was trimmed by 6 bases and V by 6 bases; bases with no gene match: 6. The CDR3 covers 15 residues. CDR3 nucleotides: TGTGCCAGCAGGTCCGGGACAGGGGGCATTCAGCCCCAGCATTTT. This translates into CASRSGTGGIQPQHF.

This clonotype was found a few times. The chain has TRBV19 and TRBJ1-1; possibly TRBD1 for D (5 bases). CDR3 length: 14 amino acids. V lost 3 bases and J 4 bases, leaving 12 bases between the germline ends. The germline V gene has CDR1 LNHDA and CDR2 SQIVND (reference sequence). CDR3 in amino acids: CASSIGTRGTEAFF. In nucleotides, the CDR3 is TGTGCCAGTAGTATCGGGACTCGCGGCACTGAAGCTTTCTTT.

This clonotype appeared many times. The chain links TRBV6-5 to TRBJ2-5, with TRBD1 as a possible D gene (5 bases). Trimming took 5 bases from V and 5 from J, leaving 9 bases between them. Germline CDR1 and CDR2: MNHEY and SVGAGI. The CDR3 spans 12 residues. CDR3 in DNA: TGTGCCAGCAGTCTAGGGGCGGAGACCCAGTACTTC. Its protein is CASSLGAETQYF.

Regarding this clonotype: At one of its ends the junction is not consistent with the germline gene, which may arise from a read error. The chain carries TRBV7-2 and TRBJ2-1; 9 bases fit TRBD1. CDR3 size: 19 residues. Germline values: CDR1 SGHTA, CDR2 FQGNSA. The CDR3 protein is CASILVGQGVSGWAYELFF. As DNA, the CDR3 is TGTGCCAGCATCCTCGTGGGACAGGGCGTAAGCGGGTGGGCATATGAGCTGTTCTTC.